Presented here are 15 T cell receptor beta chains from one specimen sequenced in a study of cytomegalovirus exposure and HLA in healthy donors. 60 Vbeta and 13 Jbeta primers were used in PCR. The assay was immunoSEQ multiplex PCR, and TCRdb's table has in-frame clones only and misses some. The sample lists under 200,000 clones, 70% to 80% occurring once. Sequenced input: PBMCs. The receptors derive from a man aged 25-45 years in good health and CMV-seronegative.

The genes are TRBV2 and TRBJ2-1; 11 nucleotides line up with TRBD2. Looked up from germline, CDR1 is SNHLY and CDR2 is FYNNEI. After removal of 6 bases from V and 8 bases from J, the junction contained 15 bases not matched to a gene. CDR3 size: 17 residues. Here the CDR3 reads CASRAGVTSGISDEQFF. As DNA, the CDR3 is TGTGCCAGCAGAGCTGGAGTGACTAGCGGGATCTCAGATGAGCAGTTCTTC.

The J gene is TRBJ2-1, the V gene TRBV5-1; a weak D match, TRBD1 (6 bases). The germline gives CDR1 SGHRS, CDR2 YFSETQ. This CDR3 is 16 amino acids long. V gave up 0 bases and J gave up 4 bases, with 14 bases separating them. CDR3 coding DNA: TGCGCCAGCAGCTTGGCCCTCGGCAGGGGATACAATGAGCAGTTCTTC. Protein product: CASSLALGRGYNEQFF.

The CDR3 DNA reads as TGTGCCAGCAGCGTTTACAGGGGAAATTCGGATACGCAGTATTTT. Its translation: CASSVYRGNSDTQYF. This sequence joins TRBV9 and TRBJ2-3, with TRBD1 matching over 7 bases. CDR1 is SGDLS, CDR2 YYNGEE, per germline. The length of the CDR3 is 15 residues. V gave up 2 bases and J gave up 6 bases; unmatched junction bases: 9.

V usage is TRBV7-6 and J usage is TRBJ1-4, with D perhaps matching TRBD1 (5 bases). The CDR3 extends over 15 amino acids. Germline values: CDR1 SGHVS, CDR2 FNYEAQ. The V gene lost 1 base and the J gene lost 8 bases, with 14 bases spanning the gap. This CDR3 reads CASSLGSRVREKLFF. Here the CDR3 DNA reads TGTGCCAGCAGCTTAGGATCCAGGGTGAGGGAAAAACTGTTTTTT.

The chain combines TRBV7-2 with TRBJ2-7, with 8 nucleotides matching TRBD2. The V segment lost 0 bases and the J segment 7 bases; nucleotides outside the gene matches: 8. Looked up from germline, CDR1 is SGHTA and CDR2 is FQGNSA. CDR3 length equals 15 residues. The CDR3 sequence: CASSLAPASSGEQYF. CDR3 in DNA: TGTGCCAGCAGCTTAGCGCCCGCCTCTAGCGGGGAGCAGTACTTC.

The chain combines TRBV27 with TRBJ2-3; D is possibly TRBD2 (5 bases). Between the trimmed V and J ends, which lost 0 bases and 5 bases, there was a span of 24 bases. The CDR3 totals 19 residues. Germline CDR1 reads MNHEY; CDR2 reads SMNVEV (reference sequence). The CDR3 coding sequence is TGTGCCAGCAGTTTATCGGTTCCGGTGGTAGCGCGGTTTCAAGATACGCAGTATTTT. Translated, it gives CASSLSVPVVARFQDTQYF.

The chain uses TRBV11-2 and TRBJ2-5, with D perhaps TRBD2 (6 bases). V lost 0 bases, J lost 2 bases, and 13 bases lay in between. CDR3 length: 16 residues. Germline V gene lookup returns CDR1 SGHAT and CDR2 FQNNGV. The CDR3 sequence: CASSLEFSGIQETQYF. CDR3 nucleotide sequence: TGTGCCAGCAGCTTAGAATTTAGCGGAATACAAGAGACCCAGTACTTC.

The chain carries TRBV6-5 and TRBJ2-7, with D possibly being TRBD2 (5 bases). With 0 bases removed from V and 2 bases from J, the gap between germline ends came to 8 bases. CDR1 is MNHEY and CDR2 is SVGAGI in the germline V gene. CDR3 length: 14 residues. The CDR3 sequence: CASSYSRGTYEQYF. CDR3 bases: TGTGCCAGCAGTTACTCGAGAGGGACCTACGAGCAGTACTTC.

This chain connects TRBV7-8 to TRBJ2-3, with a tentative D call TRBD1 (6 bases). Looked up from germline, CDR1 is SGHVS and CDR2 is FQNEAQ. Trimming shortened V by 4 bases and J by 7 bases, and 24 bases separated the two germline ends. The CDR3 length is 17 residues. CDR3 sequence: CASSSSPGKGVPHTQYF. For the CDR3, the DNA is TGTGCCAGCAGCTCATCCCCTGGGAAGGGGGTACCCCATACGCAGTATTTT. Supplemented by reference TRBV7-8 and TRBJ2-3, the full variable domain reads GAGVSQSPRYKVAKRGQDVALRCDPISGHVSLFWYQQALGQGPEFLTYFQNEAQLDKSGLPSDRFFAERPEGSVSTLKIQRTQQEDSAVYLCASSSSPGKGVPHTQYFGPGTRLTVL.

This clone was seen only a few times. The genes are TRBV9 and TRBJ1-3, with TRBD1 as a possible D gene (5 bases). The CDR3 has 16 residues. Germline V gene sequence: CDR1 SGDLS, CDR2 YYNGEE. Trimming cost V 3 bases and J 0 bases, with 13 bases left between them. The CDR3 loop reads CASSAGTLSSGNTIYF. DNA for the CDR3: TGTGCCAGCAGCGCGGGGACTTTAAGCTCTGGAAACACCATATATTTT.

The genes are TRBV5-4 and TRBJ1-6; 7 bases are shared with TRBD1. The trim removed 9 bases at V and 7 bases at J, leaving 13 bases unmatched. Germline V gene data show CDR1 as SGHNT and CDR2 as YYREEE (reference sequence). The CDR3 consists of 15 residues. CDR3 in DNA: TGTGCCACCGCCCCTCTCCGGGACAGAAATTCACCCCTCCACTTT. Translated, it gives CATAPLRDRNSPLHF.

V and J are TRBV6-1 and TRBJ1-5; a possible D gene is TRBD1 (5 bases). Trimming took 3 bases from V and 4 from J, leaving 10 bases between them. The CDR3 length is 14 residues. Germline V lookup: CDR1 MNHNS, CDR2 SASEGT. The DNA of the CDR3 is TGTGCCAGCAGTGACAGGGACTTTAATCAGCCCCAGCATTTT. Translating it yields CASSDRDFNQPQHF.

V is TRBV25-1 and J is TRBJ2-5; 9 nucleotides match TRBD2. There are 14 residues in the CDR3. CDR1 and CDR2 (germline): MGHDK, SYGVNS. Trimming removed 8 bases from V and 9 bases from J; junction bases left unmatched: 13. For the CDR3, the DNA is TGTGCCAGCGCCCTTAGCGGGGGACCGGTGGCCCAGTACTTC. Its protein is CASALSGGPVAQYF.

This chain uses TRBV6-1 with TRBJ2-5; TRBD2 aligns across 7 bases. Trimming at V came to 4 bases and at J to 2 bases, leaving 7 bases not matched to a gene. The germline V gene encodes CDR1 MNHNS and CDR2 SASEGT. This CDR3 is built from 15 residues. The CDR3 DNA reads TGTGCCAGCAGTGCACTAGCGCGGGGTCAAGAGACCCAGTACTTC. Amino acid sequence: CASSALARGQETQYF.

The V and J genes are TRBV19 and TRBJ1-5; 9 positions agree with TRBD1. The germline V gene encodes CDR1 LNHDA and CDR2 SQIVND (reference sequence). After removal of 3 bases from V and 2 bases from J, the junction contained 8 bases not matched to a gene. CDR3 length equals 17 residues. CDR3 coding DNA: TGTGCCAGTAGTATCTCCGGGACAGGGTTAGGCAATCAGCCCCAGCATTTT. Its translation: CASSISGTGLGNQPQHF.